The clone carrying this TCR beta chain was observed a single time. Its antigen is unknown. At cycle 4 day 1, cycle 7 day 1, and baseline, blood was sampled. The germline CDR1 and CDR2 sequences are LGHNA and YNFKEQ. V was cut by 0 bases and J by 4 bases, with 9 bases left in between. CDR3 length: 14 amino acids. This sample stems from a study of OX40 agonist ivuxolimab in advanced cancers. At the level of the study: While on treatment, patients had intravenous ivuxolimab at 0.01 to 10 mg/kg every 2 weeks. Study-wide results and caveats: CD8+ T cells showed, on average, more clonal expansion than CD4+ cells. Some patients who did not respond also had low normalized T-cell clonal expansion.

Sequencing was performed with immunoSEQ multiplex PCR; in TCRdb, only in-frame clones are kept and a portion is missing. This table has around 53,000 clones, 85% to 90% appearing once. The starting material was CD4+ or CD8+ T cells sorted from blood, obtained in a trial of the OX40 agonist ivuxolimab. The receptor comes from an adult with an advanced solid tumor such as melanoma, head and neck, liver or kidney cancer. The chain couples TRBV4-2 to TRBJ1-2; TRBD1 is a possible D gene (6 bases). The CDR3 DNA follows: TGTGCCAGCAGCCAAGACAGGGGTGGCTATGGCTACACCTTC. Translated: CASSQDRGGYGYTF.